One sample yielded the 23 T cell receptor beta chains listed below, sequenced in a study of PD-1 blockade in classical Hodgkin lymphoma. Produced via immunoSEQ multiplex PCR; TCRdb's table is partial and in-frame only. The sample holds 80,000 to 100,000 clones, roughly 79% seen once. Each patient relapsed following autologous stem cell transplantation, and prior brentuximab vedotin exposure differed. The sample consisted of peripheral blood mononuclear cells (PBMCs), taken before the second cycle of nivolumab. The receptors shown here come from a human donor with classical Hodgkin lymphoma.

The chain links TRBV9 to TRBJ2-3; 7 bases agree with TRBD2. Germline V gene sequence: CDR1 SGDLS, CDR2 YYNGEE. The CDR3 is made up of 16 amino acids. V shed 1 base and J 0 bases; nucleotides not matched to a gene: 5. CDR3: CASSVTPSGSTDTQYF. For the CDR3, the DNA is TGTGCCAGCAGCGTAACTCCTAGCGGTAGCACAGATACGCAGTATTTT.

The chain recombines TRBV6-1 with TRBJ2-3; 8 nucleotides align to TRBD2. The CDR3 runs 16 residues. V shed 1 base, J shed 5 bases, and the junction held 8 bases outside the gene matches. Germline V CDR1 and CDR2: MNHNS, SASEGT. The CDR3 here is CASSEGGTSRGDTQYF. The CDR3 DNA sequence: TGTGCCAGCAGTGAAGGTGGGACTAGTAGGGGAGATACGCAGTATTTT.

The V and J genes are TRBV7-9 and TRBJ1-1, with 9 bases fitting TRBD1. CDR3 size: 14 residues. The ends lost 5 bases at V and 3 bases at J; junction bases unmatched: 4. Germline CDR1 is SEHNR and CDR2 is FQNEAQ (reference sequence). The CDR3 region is CASSPRTGDTEAFF. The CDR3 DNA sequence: TGTGCCAGCAGCCCTCGGACAGGGGACACTGAAGCTTTCTTT.

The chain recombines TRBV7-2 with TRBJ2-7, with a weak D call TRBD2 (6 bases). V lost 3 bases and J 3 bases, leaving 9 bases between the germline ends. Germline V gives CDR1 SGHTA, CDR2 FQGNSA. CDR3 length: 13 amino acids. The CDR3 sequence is CASSFSGYYEQYF. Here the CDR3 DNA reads TGTGCCAGCAGCTTTAGCGGTTACTACGAGCAGTACTTC.

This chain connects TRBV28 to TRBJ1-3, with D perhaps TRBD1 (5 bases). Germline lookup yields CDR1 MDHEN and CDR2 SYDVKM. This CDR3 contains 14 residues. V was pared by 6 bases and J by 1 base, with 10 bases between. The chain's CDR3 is CASSTGGSGNTIYF. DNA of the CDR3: TGTGCCAGCAGCACAGGAGGTTCTGGAAACACCATATATTTT.

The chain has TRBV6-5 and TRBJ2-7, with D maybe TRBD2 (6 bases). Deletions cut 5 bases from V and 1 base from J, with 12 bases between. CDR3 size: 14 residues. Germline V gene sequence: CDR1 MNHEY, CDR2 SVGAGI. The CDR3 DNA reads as TGTGCCAGCAGTACATCGGGACTTTCCTACGAGCAGTACTTC. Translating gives CASSTSGLSYEQYF.

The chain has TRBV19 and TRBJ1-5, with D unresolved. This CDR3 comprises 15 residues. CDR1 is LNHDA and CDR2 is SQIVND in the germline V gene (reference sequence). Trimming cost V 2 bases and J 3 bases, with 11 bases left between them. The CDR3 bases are TGTGCCAGTAGTATATTCGGAGGGCCCAATCAGCCCCAGCATTTT. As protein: CASSIFGGPNQPQHF.

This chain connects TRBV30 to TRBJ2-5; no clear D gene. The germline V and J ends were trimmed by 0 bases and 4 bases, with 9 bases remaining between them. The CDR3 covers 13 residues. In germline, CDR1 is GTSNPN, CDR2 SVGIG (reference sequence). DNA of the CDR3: TGTGCCTGGAGTGTACTCTCGGGAGAGACCCAGTACTTC. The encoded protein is CAWSVLSGETQYF. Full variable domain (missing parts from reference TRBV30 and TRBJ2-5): SQTIHQWPATLVQPVGSPLSLECTVEGTSNPNLYWYRQAAGRGLQLLFYSVGIGQISSEVPQNLSASRPQDRQFILSSKKLLLSDSGFYLCAWSVLSGETQYFGPGTRLLVL.

The CDR3 sequence is CASSPVGTGPTDTQYF. CDR3 DNA sequence: TGTGCCAGCAGCCCGGTGGGGACAGGACCCACAGATACGCAGTATTTT. This chain joins TRBV5-4 and TRBJ2-3, with 8 bases aligning to TRBD1. The V gene's germline CDR1 is SGHNT and CDR2 YYREEE (reference sequence). Unmatched junction bases numbered 9, after V lost 4 bases and J lost 2 bases. This CDR3 has 16 residues. The whole variable domain, filled in from reference TRBV5-4 and TRBJ2-3, reads ETGVTQSPTHLIKTRGQQVTLRCSSQSGHNTVSWYQQALGQGPQFIFQYYREEENGRGNFPPRFSGLQFPNYSSELNVNALELDDSALYLCASSPVGTGPTDTQYFGPGTRLTVL.

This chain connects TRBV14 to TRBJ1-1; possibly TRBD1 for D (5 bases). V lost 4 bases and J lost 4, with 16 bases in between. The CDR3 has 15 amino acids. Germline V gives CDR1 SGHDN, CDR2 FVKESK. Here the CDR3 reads CASSPRAGGGTEAFF. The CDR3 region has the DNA TGTGCCAGCAGCCCCCGGGCCGGGGGGGGCACTGAAGCTTTCTTT.

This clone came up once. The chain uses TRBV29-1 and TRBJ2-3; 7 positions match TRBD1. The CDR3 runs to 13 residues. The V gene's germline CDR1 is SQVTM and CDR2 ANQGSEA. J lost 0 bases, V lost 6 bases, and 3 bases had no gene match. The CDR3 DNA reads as TGCAGCGTGGACAGGCCAAGCACAGATACGCAGTATTTT. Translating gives CSVDRPSTDTQYF.

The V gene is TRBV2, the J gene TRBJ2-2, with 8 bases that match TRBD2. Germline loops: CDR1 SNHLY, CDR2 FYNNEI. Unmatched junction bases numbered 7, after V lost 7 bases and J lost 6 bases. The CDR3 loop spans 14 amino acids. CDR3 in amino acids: CASKGLVSSGELFF. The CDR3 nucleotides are TGTGCCAGCAAGGGACTAGTCAGTTCCGGGGAGCTGTTTTTT.

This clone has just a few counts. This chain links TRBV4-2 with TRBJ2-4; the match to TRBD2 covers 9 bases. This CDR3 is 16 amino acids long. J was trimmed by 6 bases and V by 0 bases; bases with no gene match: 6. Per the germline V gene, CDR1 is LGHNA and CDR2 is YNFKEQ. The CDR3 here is CASSQERGTSRNIQYF. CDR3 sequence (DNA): TGTGCCAGCAGCCAAGAACGGGGGACTAGCAGAAACATTCAGTACTTC.

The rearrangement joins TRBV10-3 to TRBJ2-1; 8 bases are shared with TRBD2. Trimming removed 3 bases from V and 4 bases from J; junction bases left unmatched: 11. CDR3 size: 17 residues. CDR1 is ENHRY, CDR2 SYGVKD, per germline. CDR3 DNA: TGTGCCATCAGTGACCTACTACTAGCGGAACGATACAATGAGCAGTTCTTC. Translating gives CAISDLLLAERYNEQFF.

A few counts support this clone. The DNA of the CDR3 is TGTGCCAGCACCTCCCCGGGACAGGGTTACTATGGCTACACCTTC. Residues: CASTSPGQGYYGYTF. The chain couples TRBV27 to TRBJ1-2; 9 bases match TRBD1. The junction had 9 bases not matched to a gene; V was cut back by 7 bases and J by 3 bases. Germline V gives CDR1 MNHEY, CDR2 SMNVEV (reference sequence). The CDR3 has 15 amino acids.

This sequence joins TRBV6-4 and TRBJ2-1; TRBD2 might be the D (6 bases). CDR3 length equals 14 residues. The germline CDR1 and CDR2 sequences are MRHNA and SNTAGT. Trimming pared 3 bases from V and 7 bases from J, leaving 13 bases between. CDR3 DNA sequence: TGTGCCAGCAGTGAGGGGACTGCCGCTAATGAGCAGTTCTTC. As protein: CASSEGTAANEQFF.

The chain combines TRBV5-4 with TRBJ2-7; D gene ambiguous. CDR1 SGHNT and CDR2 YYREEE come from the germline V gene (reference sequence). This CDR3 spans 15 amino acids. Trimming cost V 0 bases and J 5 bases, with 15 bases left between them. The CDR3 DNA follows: TGTGCCAGCAGCTTGGTAGCCGGGCCGTACGACGAGCAGTACTTC. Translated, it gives CASSLVAGPYDEQYF.

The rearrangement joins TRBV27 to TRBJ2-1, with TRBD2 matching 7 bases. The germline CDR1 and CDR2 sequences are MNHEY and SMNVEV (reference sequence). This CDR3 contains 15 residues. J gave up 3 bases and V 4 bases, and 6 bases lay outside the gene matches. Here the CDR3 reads CASSSGGTVYNEQFF. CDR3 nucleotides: TGTGCCAGCAGTTCGGGGGGTACCGTCTACAATGAGCAGTTCTTC.

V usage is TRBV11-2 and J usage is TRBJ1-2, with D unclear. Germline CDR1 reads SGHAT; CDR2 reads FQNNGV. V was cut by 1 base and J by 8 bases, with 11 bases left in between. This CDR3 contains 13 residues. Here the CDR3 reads CASSLVLGEGYTF. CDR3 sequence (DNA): TGTGCCAGCAGCTTAGTTCTCGGGGAAGGCTACACCTTC.

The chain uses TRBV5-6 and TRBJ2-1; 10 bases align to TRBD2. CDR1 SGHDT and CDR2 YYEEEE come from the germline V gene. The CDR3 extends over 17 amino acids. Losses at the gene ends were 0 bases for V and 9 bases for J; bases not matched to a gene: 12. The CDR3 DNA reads TGTGCCAGCAGCTTGGTAGGGCTAGCGGGAGAGGAGCGTGAGCAGTTCTTC. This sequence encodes CASSLVGLAGEEREQFF.

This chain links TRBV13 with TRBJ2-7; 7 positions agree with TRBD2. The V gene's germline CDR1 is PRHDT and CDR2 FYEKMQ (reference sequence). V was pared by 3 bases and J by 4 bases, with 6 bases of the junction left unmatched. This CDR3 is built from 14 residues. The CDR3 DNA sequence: TGTGCCAGCAGCTTCGTGGGAGGGCCTTACGAGCAGTACTTC. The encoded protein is CASSFVGGPYEQYF.

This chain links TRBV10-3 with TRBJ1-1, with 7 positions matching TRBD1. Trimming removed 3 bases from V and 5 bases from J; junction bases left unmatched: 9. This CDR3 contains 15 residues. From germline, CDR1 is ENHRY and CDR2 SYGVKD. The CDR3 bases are TGTGCCATCAGTGATGGAGGGGGCAGACGGACTGAAGCTTTCTTT. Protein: CAISDGGGRRTEAFF.

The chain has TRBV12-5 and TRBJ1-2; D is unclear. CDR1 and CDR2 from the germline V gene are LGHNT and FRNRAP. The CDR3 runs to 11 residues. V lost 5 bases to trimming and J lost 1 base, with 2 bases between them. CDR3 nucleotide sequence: TGTGCTAGTGGTAGTAACTATGGCTACACCTTC. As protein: CASGSNYGYTF. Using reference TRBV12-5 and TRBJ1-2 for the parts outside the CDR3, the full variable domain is DARVTQTPRHKVTEMGQEVTMRCQPILGHNTVFWYRQTMMQGLELLAYFRNRAPLDDSGMPKDRFSAEMPDATLATLKIQPSEPRDSAVYFCASGSNYGYTFGSGTRLTVV.